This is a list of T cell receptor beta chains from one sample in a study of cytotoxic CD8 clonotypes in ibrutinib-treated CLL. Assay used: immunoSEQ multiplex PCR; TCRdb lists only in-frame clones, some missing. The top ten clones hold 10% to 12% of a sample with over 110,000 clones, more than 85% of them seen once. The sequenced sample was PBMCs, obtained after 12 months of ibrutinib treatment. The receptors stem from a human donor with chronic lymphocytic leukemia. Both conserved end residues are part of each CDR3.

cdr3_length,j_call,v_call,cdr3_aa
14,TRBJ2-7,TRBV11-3,CASSLGGSSYEQYF
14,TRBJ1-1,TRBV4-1,CASSETGLGTEAFF
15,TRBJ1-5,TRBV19,CASSVPGDSNQPQHF
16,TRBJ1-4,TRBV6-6,CASSDIGDRGPEKLFF
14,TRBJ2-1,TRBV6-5,CASNQREGLNEQFF
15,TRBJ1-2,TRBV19,CASSIVHRGPYGYTF
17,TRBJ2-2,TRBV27,CASSPQLAGGLTGELFF
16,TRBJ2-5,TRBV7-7,CASSPGTSGTFRTQYF
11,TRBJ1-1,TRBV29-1,CSVDLVREAFF
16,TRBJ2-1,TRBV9,CASTDLTSGGLNEQFF
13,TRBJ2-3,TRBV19,CASSIPPTDTQYF
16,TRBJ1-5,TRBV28,CASRGDRGWDNQPQHF
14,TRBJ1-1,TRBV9,CASSPTVYGTEAFF
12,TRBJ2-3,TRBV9,CASSGYYDTQYF
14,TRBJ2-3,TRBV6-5,CASSSGGSTDTQYF
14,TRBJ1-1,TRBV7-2,CASSLVGGGTEAFF
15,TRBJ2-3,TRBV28,CAAKTAAGGQDTQYF
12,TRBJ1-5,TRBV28,CASSQIDQPQHF
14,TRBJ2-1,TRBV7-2,CASSLVREGNEQFF
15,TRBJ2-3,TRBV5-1,CASSLVGGNTDTQYF
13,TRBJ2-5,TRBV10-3,CATGTGGKETQYF
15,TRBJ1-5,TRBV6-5,CASSYLQEPIWPQHF
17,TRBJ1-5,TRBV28,CASRPTKLQTGGMPQHF
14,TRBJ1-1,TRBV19,CASSIDRKNTEAFF
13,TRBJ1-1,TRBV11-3,CASSRDTNTEAFF
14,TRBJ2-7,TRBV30,CAWSLEQGSYEQYF
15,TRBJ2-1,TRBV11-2,CASSLVSSNYNEQFF
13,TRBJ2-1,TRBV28,CASTLPGGNEQFF
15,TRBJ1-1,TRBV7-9,CASTPGTAVGTEAFF
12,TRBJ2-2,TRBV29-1,CSARYGTGELFF
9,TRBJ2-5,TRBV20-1,CSATGTTYF
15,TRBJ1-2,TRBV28,CASSSPKSINYGYTF
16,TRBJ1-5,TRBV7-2,CASSLVGTVNNQPQHF
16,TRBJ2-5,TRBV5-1,CASSPGTSGSPETQYF
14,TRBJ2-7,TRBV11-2,CASSLERRLYEQYF
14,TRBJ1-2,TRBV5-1,CASSLAPSNYGYTF
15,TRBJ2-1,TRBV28,CASSTRAGGYNEQFF
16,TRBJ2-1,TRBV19,CASSILVAGGNNEQFF
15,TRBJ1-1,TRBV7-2,CASSLTSTLNTEAFF
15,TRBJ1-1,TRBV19,CASYSGNSLNTEAFF
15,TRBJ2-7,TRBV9,CASSVEGGAWDEQYF
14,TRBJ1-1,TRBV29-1,CSVERGQGKTEAFF
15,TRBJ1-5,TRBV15,CATSREAGFTRPQHF
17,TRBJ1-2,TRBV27,CASSLQYDEQANYGYTF
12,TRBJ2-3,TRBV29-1,CSVEKESDTQYF
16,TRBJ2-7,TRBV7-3,CASSSPLTDGIDEQYF
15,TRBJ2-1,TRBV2,CASSAAGLMYDEQFF
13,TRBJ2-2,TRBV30,CAWSVDNTGELFF
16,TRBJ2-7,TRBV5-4,CASSLGAMMLGDEQYF
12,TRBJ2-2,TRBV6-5,CASSSSTGELFF
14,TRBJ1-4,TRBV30,CAWNLDTPNEKLFF
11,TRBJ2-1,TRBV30,CAWSPSDEQFF